Shown below are 24 T cell receptor beta chains from a single sample sequenced in a study of blood T cell repertoires in COVID-19. The method was immunoSEQ multiplex PCR; TCRdb's version includes in-frame clones alone and lacks a portion of them. The data hold roughly 140,000 clones, with roughly four fifths observed a single time. Sample: peripheral blood. The receptors were sampled from a woman older than 75 in a cohort sampled during active or convalescent COVID-19.

The sample holds one count of this clone. The CDR3 spells CASSSGQGTDTQYF. In nucleotides, the CDR3 is TGTGCCAGCAGCTCCGGACAGGGCACAGATACGCAGTATTTT. The chain recombines TRBV11-1 with TRBJ2-3; 7 bases map to TRBD1. Germline CDR1 is SGHAT and CDR2 is FQDESV (reference sequence). The J segment lost 1 base and the V segment lost 4 bases, leaving 2 bases of the junction unmatched. The CDR3 sequence is 14 residues long.

The chain is built from TRBV10-3 and TRBJ1-4; D call uncertain. Germline V lookup: CDR1 ENHRY, CDR2 SYGVKD. V lost 4 bases, J lost 6 bases, and 6 bases lay in between. CDR3 length equals 12 residues. The CDR3 nucleotides are TGTGCCATCAGTGCCGAGGATGAAAAACTGTTTTTT. It is translated as CAISAEDEKLFF.

The chain links TRBV7-9 to TRBJ2-7; D perhaps matches TRBD2 (6 bases). CDR3 length: 14 residues. Germline CDR1 is SEHNR and CDR2 is FQNEAQ (reference sequence). Between the trimmed V and J ends, which lost 4 bases and 1 base, there was a span of 11 bases. The DNA of the CDR3 is TGTGCCAGCAGCTCTTCGGCGGGATCCTACGAGCAGTACTTC. Encoded protein: CASSSSAGSYEQYF.

The rearrangement joins TRBV5-1 to TRBJ1-1; a possible D gene is TRBD1 (5 bases). With 0 bases removed from V and 10 bases from J, the gap between germline ends came to 28 bases. Germline CDR1 SGHRS, CDR2 YFSETQ. The length of the CDR3 is 18 residues. The CDR3 spells CASSLVVTGFLGGSGAFF. CDR3 coding DNA: TGCGCCAGCAGCTTGGTGGTTACAGGTTTCCTAGGTGGATCGGGAGCTTTCTTT.

The V and J genes are TRBV5-1 and TRBJ1-2; 8 bases are shared with TRBD1. J was trimmed by 5 bases and V by 4 bases; bases with no gene match: 10. From germline, CDR1 is SGHRS and CDR2 YFSETQ. CDR3 size: 15 residues. CDR3 nucleotide sequence: TGCGCCAGCAGCCCGGGGACAGGCGTTTATTATGGCTACACCTTC. It encodes CASSPGTGVYYGYTF.

The chain combines TRBV7-8 with TRBJ2-1; perhaps TRBD2 as D (7 bases). CDR1 and CDR2 (germline): SGHVS, FQNEAQ. The CDR3 runs 16 residues. V lost 3 bases and J lost 2, with 14 bases in between. The CDR3 DNA reads TGTGCCAGCAGCTTCCGGGGGGCCGGGCCCTACAATGAGCAGTTCTTC. Protein: CASSFRGAGPYNEQFF.

The V call is TRBV2, the J call TRBJ2-2; TRBD1 might be the D (6 bases). This CDR3 comprises 14 residues. Deletions cut 4 bases from V and 5 bases from J, with 11 bases between. Germline CDR1 SNHLY, CDR2 FYNNEI. The CDR3 nucleotides read TGTGCCAGCAGTGGATACAGGGATACCGGGGAGCTGTTTTTT. This sequence encodes CASSGYRDTGELFF.

This clone has a single count. This chain connects TRBV11-2 to TRBJ1-3; unclear D gene. The V end was cut by 5 bases, the J end by 0 bases, with 11 bases between. This CDR3 has 15 amino acids. The germline gives CDR1 SGHAT, CDR2 FQNNGV. CDR3 in amino acids: CASSQFASSGNTIYF. CDR3 bases: TGTGCCAGCAGCCAGTTTGCCAGCTCTGGAAACACCATATATTTT. Looking up the rest from reference TRBV11-2 and TRBJ1-3 gives the full variable domain: EAGVAQSPRYKIIEKRQSVAFWCNPISGHATLYWYQQILGQGPKLLIQFQNNGVVDDSQLPKDRFSAERLKGVDSTLKIQPAKLEDSAVYLCASSQFASSGNTIYFGEGSWLTVV.

The chain carries TRBV6-1 and TRBJ1-2, with 8 bases identical to TRBD1. This CDR3 is 14 amino acids long. The trim removed 3 bases at V and 3 bases at J, leaving 3 bases unmatched. Germline assignment: CDR1 MNHNS and CDR2 SASEGT. The CDR3 is CASSESGGDYGYTF. The DNA for the CDR3 is TGTGCCAGCAGTGAGTCAGGGGGCGACTATGGCTACACCTTC.

J is TRBJ1-4 and V is TRBV5-6; 8 bases line up with TRBD1. CDR3 length: 17 residues. V lost 0 bases to trimming and J lost 0 bases; unmatched junction nucleotides: 4. CDR1 and CDR2 (germline): SGHDT, YYEEEE. In DNA, the CDR3 is TGTGCCAGCAGCTTGGACAGGGGGGTGACAACTAATGAAAAACTGTTTTTT. Translated, it gives CASSLDRGVTTNEKLFF.

The J gene is TRBJ2-2, the V gene TRBV7-9, with 7 bases aligning to TRBD2. Unmatched junction bases numbered 4, after V lost 9 bases and J lost 0 bases. The CDR3 is 14 amino acids. CDR1 and CDR2 from the germline V gene are SEHNR and FQNEAQ (reference sequence). The CDR3 loop is CASVSGANTGELFF. CDR3 coding DNA: TGTGCCAGTGTCAGCGGGGCGAACACCGGGGAGCTGTTTTTT.

This chain links TRBV28 with TRBJ2-2; D might be TRBD2 (6 bases). Germline V lookup: CDR1 MDHEN, CDR2 SYDVKM. Trimming pared 8 bases from V and 1 base from J, leaving 11 bases between. The CDR3 has 14 amino acids. The CDR3 is CASCGTGNTGELFF. CDR3 sequence (DNA): TGTGCCAGCTGCGGGACGGGGAACACCGGGGAGCTGTTTTTT.

In DNA form, the CDR3 reads TGTGCCCGCGGGGTAGGCCAAGAGACCCAGTACTTC. Residues: CARGVGQETQYF. This chain joins TRBV30 and TRBJ2-5, with TRBD2 as a possible D gene (6 bases). Between the trimmed V and J ends, which lost 8 bases and 1 base, there was a span of 11 bases. The CDR3 is made up of 12 amino acids. Germline V CDR1 and CDR2: GTSNPN, SVGIG (reference sequence).

This chain links TRBV6-1 with TRBJ1-1; D unclear. V lost 0 bases and J lost 10, with 9 bases in between. This CDR3 region has 12 residues. Germline CDR1 MNHNS, CDR2 SASEGT. CDR3 sequence reads: CASSEARYRAFF. CDR3 in DNA: TGTGCCAGCAGTGAAGCCCGATATAGAGCTTTCTTT.

The chain employs TRBV2 and TRBJ2-2; a possible D gene is TRBD1 (5 bases). The germline gives CDR1 SNHLY, CDR2 FYNNEI. This CDR3 is 13 amino acids long. V gave up 7 bases and J gave up 4 bases, with 10 bases separating them. CDR3 DNA: TGTGCCAGCAAAAGGGGTGGCACCGGGGAGCTGTTTTTT. Its protein is CASKRGGTGELFF.

The chain joins TRBV3-1 (or the pseudogene TRBV3-2) to TRBJ2-7; D unresolved. V was trimmed by 1 base and J by 7 bases, leaving 11 bases between them. This CDR3 is 13 amino acids long. Germline loops: CDR1 LGHDT, CDR2 YNNKEL (reference sequence). The CDR3 sequence is CASSQGIRGEQYF. The CDR3 coding sequence is TGTGCCAGCAGCCAAGGGATCCGCGGTGAGCAGTACTTC.

The J gene is TRBJ1-4, the V gene TRBV7-8; 11 bases fit TRBD1. V lost 1 base to trimming and J lost 5 bases; unmatched junction nucleotides: 3. The germline V gene has CDR1 SGHVS and CDR2 FQNEAQ. This CDR3 contains 16 residues. The CDR3 protein is CASSLGGQGANEKLFF. CDR3 nucleotide sequence: TGTGCCAGCAGCTTAGGAGGACAGGGGGCGAATGAAAAACTGTTTTTT.

Written as DNA, the CDR3 is TGTGCCAGCAGACTAGCGGGGGTAAGGACCCAGTACTTC. Protein sequence: CASRLAGVRTQYF. This chain connects TRBV12-3 or TRBV12-4 to TRBJ2-5; 11 bases match TRBD2. The CDR3 sequence is 13 residues long. Trimming at V came to 6 bases and at J to 7 bases, leaving 4 bases not matched to a gene.

This rearrangement joins TRBV29-1 to TRBJ1-2; D is perhaps TRBD1 (6 bases). The V gene lost 2 bases and the J gene lost 8 bases, with 12 bases spanning the gap. The CDR3 runs 12 residues. Germline assignment: CDR1 SQVTM and CDR2 ANQGSEA. The CDR3 is CSVEPGAGGYTF. Written as DNA, the CDR3 is TGCAGCGTTGAACCAGGGGCCGGCGGCTACACCTTC.

This clone was detected only once. The chain combines TRBV5-1 with TRBJ2-5; D is uncertain. Germline assignment: CDR1 SGHRS and CDR2 YFSETQ. The CDR3 is 12 residues long. V was clipped by 2 bases and J by 5 bases, with 7 bases between them. CDR3 coding DNA: TGCGCCAGCAGCTTTATACGGGAGACCCAGTACTTC. It yields the protein CASSFIRETQYF.

The rearrangement joins TRBV28 to TRBJ1-6, with D tentatively TRBD1 (5 bases). The germline V and J ends were trimmed by 0 bases and 6 bases, with 9 bases remaining between them. From germline, CDR1 is MDHEN and CDR2 SYDVKM. The CDR3 is made up of 15 amino acids. The CDR3 region is CASSLWGQANSPLHF. CDR3 sequence (DNA): TGTGCCAGCAGTTTATGGGGGCAGGCTAATTCACCCCTCCACTTT. Supplemented by reference TRBV28 and TRBJ1-6, the full variable domain reads DVKVTQSSRYLVKRTGEKVFLECVQDMDHENMFWYRQDPGLGLRLIYFSYDVKMKEKGDIPEGYSVSREKKERFSLILESASTNQTSMYLCASSLWGQANSPLHFGNGTRLTVT.

V gene TRBV6-5 combines with J gene TRBJ1-5, with 8 bases identical to TRBD1. With V trimmed by 8 bases and J by 5 bases, 11 bases remained unmatched. This CDR3 contains 15 residues. Germline V gene data show CDR1 as MNHEY and CDR2 as SVGAGI. This CDR3 is CASGFFMTGDQPQHF. The CDR3 DNA follows: TGTGCCAGCGGTTTCTTCATGACAGGGGATCAGCCCCAGCATTTT.

This clone was counted ten times or more. The chain recombines TRBV11-2 with TRBJ1-2; 7 bases are a match to TRBD1. The CDR3 is made up of 12 amino acids. CDR1 and CDR2 (germline): SGHAT, FQNNGV. V lost 10 bases, J lost 4 bases, and 6 bases stayed unmatched. The CDR3 DNA follows: TGTGCCACCAGGGGGAGGAGCTATGGCTACACCTTC. Encoded protein: CATRGRSYGYTF.

The V gene is TRBV10-3, the J gene TRBJ2-3; TRBD1 agrees at 7 bases. The trim removed 8 bases at V and 1 base at J, leaving 6 bases unmatched. The germline V gene has CDR1 ENHRY and CDR2 SYGVKD. The CDR3 runs 14 residues. CDR3 amino acids: CAIQDRPGTDTQYF. For the CDR3, the DNA is TGTGCCATCCAGGACAGGCCAGGCACAGATACGCAGTATTTT.